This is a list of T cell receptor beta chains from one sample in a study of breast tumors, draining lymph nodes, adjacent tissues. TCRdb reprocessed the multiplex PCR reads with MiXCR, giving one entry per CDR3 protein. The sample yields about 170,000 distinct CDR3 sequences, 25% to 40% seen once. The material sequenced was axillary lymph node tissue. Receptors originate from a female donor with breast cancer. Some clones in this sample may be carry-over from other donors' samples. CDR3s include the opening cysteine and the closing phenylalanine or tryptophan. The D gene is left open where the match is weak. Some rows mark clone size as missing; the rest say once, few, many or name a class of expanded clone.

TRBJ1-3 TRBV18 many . CASSPPIRFSGNTIYF TGTGCCAGCTCACCACCTATCCGTTTTAGTGGAAACACCATATATTTT
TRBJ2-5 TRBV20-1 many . CSALQSGGATQYF TGCAGTGCCCTACAGTCGGGCGGGGCGACCCAGTACTTC
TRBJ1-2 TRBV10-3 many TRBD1 CAITWDREGYGYTF TGTGCCATCACATGGGACAGGGAAGGCTATGGCTACACCTTC
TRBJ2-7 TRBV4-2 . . CASSRCNRGEQYF TGTGCCAGCAGCCGTTGTAACCGGGGGGAGCAGTACTTC
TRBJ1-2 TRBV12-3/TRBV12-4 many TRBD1 CASSLKGARGYTF TGTGCCAGCAGTTTAAAGGGGGCGCGGGGCTACACCTTC
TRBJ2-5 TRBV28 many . CASYSGRNQETQYF TGTGCCAGCTATTCGGGGCGGAACCAAGAGACCCAGTACTTC
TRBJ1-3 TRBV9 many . CASSVAGSGNTIYF TGTGCCAGCAGCGTAGCAGGGTCTGGAAACACCATATATTTT
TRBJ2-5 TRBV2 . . CATGPGTQYF TGTGCCACAGGACCCGGGACCCAGTACTTC
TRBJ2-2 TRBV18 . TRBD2 CASWISGKTGELFF TGTGCCAGTTGGATTAGCGGGAAAACCGGGGAGCTGTTTTTT
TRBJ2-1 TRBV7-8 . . CASNLGTGAQEDEQFF TGTGCCAGCAACTTAGGAACGGGGGCTCAAGAGGATGAGCAGTTCTTC
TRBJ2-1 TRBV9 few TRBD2 CASSLSGSLGNEQFF TGTGCCAGCAGCCTCAGCGGGAGTCTAGGCAATGAGCAGTTCTTC
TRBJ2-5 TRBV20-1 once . CSARPGGETQYF TGCAGTGCTAGGCCCGGAGGGGAGACCCAGTACTTC
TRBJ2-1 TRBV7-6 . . CASSGGSSCNEQFF TGTGCCAGCAGTGGTGGAAGCTCCTGCAATGAGCAGTTCTTC
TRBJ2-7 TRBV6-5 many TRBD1 CASSHSHGTGRQVEQYF TGTGCCAGCAGTCACTCCCACGGGACAGGGAGGCAGGTCGAGCAGTACTTC
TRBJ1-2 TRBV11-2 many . CASSSQPGIDWGYTF TGTGCCAGCAGCTCTCAGCCAGGGATTGACTGGGGCTACACCTTC
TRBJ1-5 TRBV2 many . CASSSSRNQPQHF TGTGCCAGCAGTAGCAGTAGGAATCAGCCCCAGCATTTT
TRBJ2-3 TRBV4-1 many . CASSQGGLSTDTQYF TGCGCCAGCAGCCAAGGGGGTCTAAGCACAGATACGCAGTATTTT
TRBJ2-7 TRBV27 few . CASSSTWLSSYEQYF TGTGCCAGCAGCTCTACTTGGTTGAGCTCCTACGAGCAGTACTTC
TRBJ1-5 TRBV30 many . CAWTGQPGQPQHF TGTGCCTGGACCGGACAGCCGGGTCAGCCCCAGCATTTT
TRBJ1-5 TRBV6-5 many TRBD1 CASRPDRGGQPQHF TGTGCCAGCAGACCGGACAGGGGTGGTCAGCCCCAGCATTTT
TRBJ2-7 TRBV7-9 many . CASSLGQNYEQYF TGTGCCAGCAGCTTAGGACAGAATTACGAGCAGTACTTC
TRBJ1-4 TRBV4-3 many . CASSQDKRGGDDEKLFF TGCGCCAGCAGCCAAGACAAAAGGGGGGGCGATGATGAAAAACTGTTTTTT
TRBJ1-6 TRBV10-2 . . CASRGGWSVSPPHF TGCGCCAGCAGGGGGGGGTGGTCGGTGTCTCCCCCCCACTTT
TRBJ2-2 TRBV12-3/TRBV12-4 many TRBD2 CATKGQDWSGSGGELFF TGTGCCACGAAGGGGCAAGACTGGAGCGGGAGTGGCGGGGAGCTGTTTTTT
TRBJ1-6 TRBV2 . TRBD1 CASNGGQGNSPLHF TGTGCCAGCAACGGAGGACAGGGAAATTCACCCCTCCACTTT
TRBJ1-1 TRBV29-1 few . CSTLSGSTEAFF TGCAGCACTTTGTCCGGCAGCACTGAAGCTTTCTTT
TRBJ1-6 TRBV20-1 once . CSASILAGARGAKSPLHF TGCAGTGCCAGCATCCTAGCGGGGGCACGGGGGGCAAAATCACCCCTCCACTTT
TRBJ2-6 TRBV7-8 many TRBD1 CASSPTGGRGANVLTF TGTGCCAGCAGCCCGACAGGGGGGCGAGGGGCCAACGTCCTGACTTTC
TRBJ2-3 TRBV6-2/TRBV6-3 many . CASTTRVWADTQYF TGTGCCAGCACCACGAGGGTCTGGGCAGATACGCAGTATTTT
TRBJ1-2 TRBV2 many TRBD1 CASRGQGWGGYTF TGTGCCAGCAGAGGACAGGGGTGGGGTGGCTACACCTTC
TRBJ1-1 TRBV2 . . CACSEQGNTEAFF TGTGCCTGCAGTGAACAGGGAAACACTGAAGCTTTCTTT
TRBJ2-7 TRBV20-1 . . CSASGDREGYERYF TGCAGTGCTAGCGGTGACAGGGAGGGCTACGAGCGGTACTTC
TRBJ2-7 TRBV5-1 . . CASSIYPCSVGRGGSEQYF TGCGCCAGCAGCATATATCCCTGCAGCGTTGGGAGGGGGGGGTCCGAGCAGTACTTC
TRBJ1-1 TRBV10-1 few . CASSETTNTEAFF TGCGCCAGCAGTGAGACAACGAACACTGAAGCTTTCTTT
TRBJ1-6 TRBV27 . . CASSLTGSNSPLHF TGTGCCAGCAGTTTAACGGGGAGTAATTCACCCCTCCACTTT